Sequencing of this T cell receptor (beta chain) was carried out in a study of cytomegalovirus exposure and HLA in healthy donors. Study in general: Ancestry clustering placed about 86% of a few hundred genotyped donors in the Caucasian-associated cluster.

Study results and limitations: The HLA-A and HLA-B alleles of most subjects were reportedly predicted accurately from TCR beta sequences.

The sample holds a few counts of this clone. The target antigen is unknown. V shed 1 base and J 3 bases; nucleotides not matched to a gene: 4. The germline gives CDR1 MNHNS, CDR2 SASEGT. This CDR3 has 15 residues. Sampled while nominally healthy, donors likely had unrecorded immune exposures. PCR was performed using 60 Vbeta and 13 Jbeta primers. The method was immunoSEQ multiplex PCR; TCRdb's version includes in-frame clones alone and lacks a portion of them. The sample shows about 160,000 clones, around 84% of them seen only once. The receptor comes from a man between 50 and 59 years old in good health and CMV-seropositive. This chain connects TRBV6-1 to TRBJ2-7; 9 bases match TRBD1. Sequenced sample: PBMCs. The CDR3 region has the DNA TGTGCCAGCAGTGAAGTAGGGACAGGGAGCTACGAGCAGTACTTC. This translates into CASSEVGTGSYEQYF.